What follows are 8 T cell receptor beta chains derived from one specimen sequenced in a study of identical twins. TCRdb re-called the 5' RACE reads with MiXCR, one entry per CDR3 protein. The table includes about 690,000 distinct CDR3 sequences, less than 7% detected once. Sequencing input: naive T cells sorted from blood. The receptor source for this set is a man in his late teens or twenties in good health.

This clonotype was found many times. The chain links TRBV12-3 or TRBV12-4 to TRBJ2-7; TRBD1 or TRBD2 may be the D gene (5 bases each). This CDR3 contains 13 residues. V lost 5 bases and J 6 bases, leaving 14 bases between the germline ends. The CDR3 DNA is TGTGCCAGCAGTCATGGACGGGGCGGCGAGCAGTACTTC. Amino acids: CASSHGRGGEQYF.

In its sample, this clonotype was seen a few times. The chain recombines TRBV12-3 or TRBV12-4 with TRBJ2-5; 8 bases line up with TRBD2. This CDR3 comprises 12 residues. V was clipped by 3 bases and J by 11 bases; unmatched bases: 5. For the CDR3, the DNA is TGTGCCAGCAGTTTTCGGGGGGGCAGGCAGTACTTC. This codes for CASSFRGGRQYF.

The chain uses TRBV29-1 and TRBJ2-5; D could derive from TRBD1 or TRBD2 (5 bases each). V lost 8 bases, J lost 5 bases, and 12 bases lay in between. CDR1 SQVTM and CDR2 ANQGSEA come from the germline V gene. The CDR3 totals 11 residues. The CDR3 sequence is CSRYWGETQYF. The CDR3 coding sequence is TGCAGCCGATACTGGGGGGAGACCCAGTACTTC.

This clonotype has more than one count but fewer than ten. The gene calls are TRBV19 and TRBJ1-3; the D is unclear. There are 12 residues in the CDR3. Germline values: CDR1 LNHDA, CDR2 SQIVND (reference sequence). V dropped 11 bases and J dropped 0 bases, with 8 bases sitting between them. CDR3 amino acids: CAARDSGNTIYF. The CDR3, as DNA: TGTGCCGCCAGAGACTCTGGAAACACCATATATTTT.

CDR3 sequence (DNA): TGTGCCAGCAGTTTTCGGCGGAGCGCGGGAGAGACCCAGTACTTC. Amino acid sequence: CASSFRRSAGETQYF. The chain is built from TRBV27 and TRBJ2-5; possibly TRBD2 for D (5 bases). Germline V CDR1 and CDR2: MNHEY, SMNVEV (reference sequence). V was cut by 3 bases and J by 4 bases, with 15 bases left in between. The CDR3 contains 15 residues.

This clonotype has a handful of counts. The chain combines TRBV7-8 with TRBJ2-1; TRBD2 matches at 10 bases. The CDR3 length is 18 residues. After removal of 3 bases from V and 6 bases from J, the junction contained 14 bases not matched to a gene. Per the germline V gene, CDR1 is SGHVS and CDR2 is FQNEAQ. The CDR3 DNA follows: TGTGCCAGCAGCTTTCCACCTATCAGCGGGAGGGCCGGCAATGAGCAGTTCTTC. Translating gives CASSFPPISGRAGNEQFF.

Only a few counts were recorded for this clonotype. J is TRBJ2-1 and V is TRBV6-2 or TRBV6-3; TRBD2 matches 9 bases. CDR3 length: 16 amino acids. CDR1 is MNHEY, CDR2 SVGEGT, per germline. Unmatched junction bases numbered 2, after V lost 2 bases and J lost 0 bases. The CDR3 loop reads CASSYGAGGSYNEQFF. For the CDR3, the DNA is TGTGCCAGCAGTTACGGAGCGGGAGGCTCCTACAATGAGCAGTTCTTC.

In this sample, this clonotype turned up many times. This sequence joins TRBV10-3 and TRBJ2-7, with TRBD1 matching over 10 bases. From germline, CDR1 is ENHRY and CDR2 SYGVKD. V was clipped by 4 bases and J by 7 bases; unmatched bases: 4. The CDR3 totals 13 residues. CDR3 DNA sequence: TGTGCCATCAGTGGACAGGGGGCGAGGGAGCAGTACGTC. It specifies CAISGQGAREQYV.